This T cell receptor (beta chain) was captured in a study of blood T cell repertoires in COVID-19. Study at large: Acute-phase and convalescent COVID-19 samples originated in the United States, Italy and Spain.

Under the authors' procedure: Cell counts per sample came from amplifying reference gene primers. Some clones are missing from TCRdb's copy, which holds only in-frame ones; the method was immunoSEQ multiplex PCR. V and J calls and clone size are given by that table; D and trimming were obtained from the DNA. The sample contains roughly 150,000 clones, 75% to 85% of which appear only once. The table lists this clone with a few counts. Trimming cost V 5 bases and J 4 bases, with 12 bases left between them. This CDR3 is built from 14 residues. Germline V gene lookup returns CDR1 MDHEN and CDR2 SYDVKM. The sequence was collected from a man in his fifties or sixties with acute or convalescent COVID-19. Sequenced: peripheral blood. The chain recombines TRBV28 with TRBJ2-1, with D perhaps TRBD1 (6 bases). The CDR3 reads CASSPSGQYNEQFF. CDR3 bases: TGTGCCAGCAGTCCCTCCGGACAGTACAATGAGCAGTTCTTC.